The 18 T cell receptor beta chains below all came from one sample that was sequenced in a study of T-cell reconstitution after alpha-beta-depleted transplantation in children (dated by TCRdb to the mid-2010s). Libraries were built with PCR. The instrument given in TCRdb is Illumina HiSeq 2500. TCR libraries were prepared with molecular barcoding, using unique molecular identifiers to normalize TCRbeta repertoire quantification. Using fastp trimming at Q25 and MiXCR clonotype assembly, TCRdb reanalyzed the public sequencing data and kept in-frame beta chains. CDR3 protein duplicates are merged, each entry listing the most common genes and DNA. This sample comprises 490,000 or so distinct CDR3 sequences, about 12% of them detected only once. The top ten hold less than 6.5% of the sample. The material was PBMCs from the stem cell graft donor, obtained from the stem cell graft. These receptors were collected from a human donor who donated a stem cell graft to a child with combined immunodeficiency.

Only a few counts were recorded for this clonotype. For the CDR3, the DNA is TGCGCCAGCAGCCAGAACTTATCCCGGGACTCCTACGAGCAGTACTTC. Amino acids: CASSQNLSRDSYEQYF. V is TRBV4-3 and J is TRBJ2-7; possibly TRBD2 for D (5 bases). V lost 3 bases and J lost 0, with 15 bases in between. Looked up from germline, CDR1 is LGHNA and CDR2 is YSLEER. The CDR3 consists of 16 residues.

In the case of this clonotype: A much larger clonotype is one base distant, so this may be a read error. CDR3 amino acids: CNARGRFSYEQYF. The CDR3 DNA sequence: TGCAATGCTAGAGGACGGTTCTCCTACGAGCAGTACTTC. The chain recombines TRBV20-1 with TRBJ2-7; D remains ambiguous. The CDR3 totals 13 residues. Germline V gene data show CDR1 as DFQATT and CDR2 as SNEGSKA (reference sequence).

This clonotype has just a few counts. The J gene is TRBJ2-2, the V gene TRBV6-5; D is perhaps TRBD2 (5 bases). CDR3 length equals 17 residues. V lost 2 bases and J 0 bases, leaving 13 bases between the germline ends. The V gene's germline CDR1 is MNHEY and CDR2 SVGAGI. CDR3 sequence: CASSYLLGPANTGELFF. The CDR3 DNA is TGTGCCAGCAGTTACCTACTAGGTCCCGCGAACACCGGGGAGCTGTTTTTT.

The chain is built from TRBV29-1 and TRBJ2-1; 7 nucleotides line up with TRBD2. Germline lookup yields CDR1 SQVTM and CDR2 ANQGSEA. V shed 3 bases, J shed 4 bases, and the junction held 6 bases outside the gene matches. The CDR3 totals 14 residues. CDR3 loop: CSVDLGGVYNEQFF. CDR3 DNA sequence: TGCAGCGTTGACCTGGGGGGGGTGTACAATGAGCAGTTCTTC.

This chain uses TRBV6-2 or TRBV6-3 with TRBJ1-1, with no clear D. Trimming removed 2 bases from V and 2 bases from J, with 6 bases in between. There are 13 residues in the CDR3. Germline CDR1 MNHEY, CDR2 SVGEGT. CDR3 amino acids: CASSYGFNTEAFF. CDR3 nucleotides: TGTGCCAGCAGTTACGGATTTAACACTGAAGCTTTCTTT.

In its sample, this clonotype was seen many times. The rearrangement joins TRBV5-1 to TRBJ2-3; 8 bases are shared with TRBD1. Per germline, CDR1 SGHRS and CDR2 YFSETQ. V was pared by 5 bases and J by 4 bases, with 6 bases of the junction left unmatched. The CDR3 contains 14 residues. The CDR3 is CASSRTQGADTQYF. DNA of the CDR3: TGCGCCAGCAGTCGAACACAGGGGGCAGATACGCAGTATTTT.

This clonotype was picked up many times. The chain recombines TRBV7-8 with TRBJ2-1; TRBD1 aligns across 9 bases. Germline V gives CDR1 SGHVS, CDR2 FQNEAQ. V dropped 2 bases and J dropped 3; count of bases not matched to a gene: 5. The CDR3 loop spans 16 amino acids. The CDR3 here is CASSLLGGQGYNEQFF. CDR3 DNA sequence: TGTGCCAGCAGCTTATTGGGGGGACAGGGCTACAATGAGCAGTTCTTC.

This clonotype was counted only a few times. CDR3: CASSKRGAFTDTQYF. CDR3 coding DNA: TGTGCCAGCAGTAAGCGGGGGGCCTTCACAGATACGCAGTATTTT. The genes are TRBV12-3 or TRBV12-4 and TRBJ2-3; 9 positions match TRBD2. The CDR3 sequence is 15 residues long. Unmatched junction bases numbered 5, after V lost 5 bases and J lost 2 bases.

In its sample, this clonotype was seen many times. The chain carries TRBV9 and TRBJ2-4; 9 nucleotides line up with TRBD2. This CDR3 spans 15 amino acids. Germline V gene lookup returns CDR1 SGDLS and CDR2 YYNGEE. The J segment lost 6 bases and the V segment lost 0 bases, leaving 4 bases of the junction unmatched. The CDR3 coding sequence is TGTGCCAGCAGCGTAGAGGGACTAGCAACAAACATTCAGTACTTC. Translation gives CASSVEGLATNIQYF. Based on the CDR3 plus reference TRBV9 and TRBJ2-4, the full variable domain is DSGVTQTPKHLITATGQRVTLRCSPRSGDLSVYWYQQSLDQGLQFLIQYYNGEERAKGNILERFSAQQFPDLHSELNLSSLELGDSALYFCASSVEGLATNIQYFGAGTRLSVL.

This clonotype was detected a few times. The chain couples TRBV7-8 to TRBJ2-5; tentative D call: TRBD2 (6 bases). The CDR3 covers 13 residues. Germline values: CDR1 SGHVS, CDR2 FQNEAQ. Deletions cut 5 bases from V and 3 bases from J, with 10 bases between. The CDR3 DNA sequence: TGTGCCAGCAGCCCCCAGCGGGAAGAGACCCAGTACTTC. Its translation is CASSPQREETQYF.

J is TRBJ2-7 and V is TRBV7-2, with 13 bases aligning to TRBD2. This CDR3 spans 17 amino acids. Germline CDR1 is SGHTA and CDR2 is FQGNSA. V lost 6 bases, J lost 2 bases, and 10 bases stayed unmatched. The DNA for the CDR3 is TGTGCCAGCAGTCCGGGACTAGCGGGACTCTACCCCTACGAGCAGTACTTC. It is translated as CASSPGLAGLYPYEQYF.

This sequence joins TRBV28 and TRBJ2-2; D is perhaps TRBD1 (5 bases). The V and J ends lost 6 bases and 1 base respectively, with 18 bases between them. Germline V gene sequence: CDR1 MDHEN, CDR2 SYDVKM. The CDR3 is 17 residues long. The CDR3 sequence: CASSSLGLRVNTGELFF. CDR3 sequence (DNA): TGTGCCAGCAGCTCCTTGGGCCTCAGGGTGAACACCGGGGAGCTGTTTTTT.

This clonotype came up a few times. The chain couples TRBV10-3 to TRBJ2-7, with TRBD1 identical over 9 bases. CDR3 length equals 15 residues. V shed 0 bases and J 3 bases; nucleotides not matched to a gene: 3. Per germline, CDR1 ENHRY and CDR2 SYGVKD. In DNA, the CDR3 is TGTGCCATCAGTGAGTCGGGGGACAGGGACTACGAGCAGTACTTC. It codes for CAISESGDRDYEQYF.

This clonotype was seen many times. The chain is built from TRBV7-3 and TRBJ2-2; D unclear. The CDR3 is 14 residues long. Per germline, CDR1 SGHTA and CDR2 FQGTGA. V was trimmed by 5 bases and J by 6 bases, leaving 13 bases between them. CDR3 nucleotide sequence: TGTGCCAGCAGCCCTACAGTTAGCCCCGGGGAGCTGTTTTTT. Translated: CASSPTVSPGELFF.

The V call is TRBV27, the J call TRBJ2-5; no firm D call. There are 16 residues in the CDR3. The V gene's germline CDR1 is MNHEY and CDR2 SMNVEV (reference sequence). Deletions cut 6 bases from V and 0 bases from J, with 17 bases between. CDR3 amino acids: CASSRFSITYQETQYF. The CDR3 nucleotides read TGTGCCAGCAGCCGTTTTAGCATAACATACCAAGAGACCCAGTACTTC.

This clonotype was picked up many times. V usage is TRBV7-2 and J usage is TRBJ2-2, with TRBD1 matching over 7 bases. Germline V gene lookup returns CDR1 SGHTA and CDR2 FQGNSA. Trimming took 3 bases from V and 7 from J; bases not matched to a gene: 8. The CDR3 loop spans 15 amino acids. The CDR3: CASSFATGSGGELFF. The DNA of the CDR3 is TGTGCCAGCAGCTTTGCGACAGGGTCGGGCGGGGAGCTGTTTTTT.

This clonotype was detected once. The gene calls are TRBV2 and TRBJ2-2, with unresolved D. Germline values: CDR1 SNHLY, CDR2 FYNNEI. Deletions cut 1 base from V and 2 bases from J, with 5 bases between. The CDR3 contains 14 residues. CDR3 bases: TGTGCCAGCAGTGAAGTGGGAAACACCGGGGAGCTGTTTTTT. It encodes CASSEVGNTGELFF.

The chain employs TRBV9 and TRBJ1-1, with 9 nucleotides matching TRBD1. There are 17 residues in the CDR3. J was trimmed by 4 bases and V by 4 bases; bases with no gene match: 14. Germline V gene lookup returns CDR1 SGDLS and CDR2 YYNGEE. The CDR3, as DNA: TGTGCCAGCAGCACCACCGGGGACAGGGCAGTGGGCACTGAAGCTTTCTTT. Residues: CASSTTGDRAVGTEAFF.